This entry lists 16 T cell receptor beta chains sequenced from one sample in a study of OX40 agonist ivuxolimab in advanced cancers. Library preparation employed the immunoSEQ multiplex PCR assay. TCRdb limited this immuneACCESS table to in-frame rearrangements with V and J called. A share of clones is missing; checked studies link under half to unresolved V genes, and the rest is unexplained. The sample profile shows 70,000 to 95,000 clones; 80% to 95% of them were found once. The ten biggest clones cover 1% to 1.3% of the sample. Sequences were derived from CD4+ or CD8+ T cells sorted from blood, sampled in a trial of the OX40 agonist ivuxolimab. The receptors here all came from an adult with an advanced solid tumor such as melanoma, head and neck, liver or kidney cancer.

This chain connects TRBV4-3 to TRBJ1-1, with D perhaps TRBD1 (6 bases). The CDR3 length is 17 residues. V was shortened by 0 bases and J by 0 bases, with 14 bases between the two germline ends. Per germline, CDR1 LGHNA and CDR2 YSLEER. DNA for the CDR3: TGCGCCAGCAGCCAAGATTTGGCGACAGGATTGAACACTGAAGCTTTCTTT. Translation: CASSQDLATGLNTEAFF.

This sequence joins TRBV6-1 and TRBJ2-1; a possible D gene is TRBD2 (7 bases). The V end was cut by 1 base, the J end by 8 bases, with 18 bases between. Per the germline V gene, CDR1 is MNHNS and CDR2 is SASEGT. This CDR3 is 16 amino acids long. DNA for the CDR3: TGTGCCAGCAGTGAAGGGTGGGGGGGCTTTATCGATGAGCAGTTCTTC. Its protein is CASSEGWGGFIDEQFF.

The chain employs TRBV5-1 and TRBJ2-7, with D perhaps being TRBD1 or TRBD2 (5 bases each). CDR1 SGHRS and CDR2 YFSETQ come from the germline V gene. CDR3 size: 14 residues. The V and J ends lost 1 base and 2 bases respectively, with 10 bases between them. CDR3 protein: CASSLRGDPYEQYF. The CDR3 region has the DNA TGCGCCAGCAGCTTGCGAGGGGACCCCTACGAGCAGTACTTC.

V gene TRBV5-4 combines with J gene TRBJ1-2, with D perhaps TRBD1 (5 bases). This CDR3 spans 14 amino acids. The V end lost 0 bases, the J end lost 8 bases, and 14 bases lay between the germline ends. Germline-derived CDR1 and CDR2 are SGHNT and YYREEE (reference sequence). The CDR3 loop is CASSLDLRVGGYTF. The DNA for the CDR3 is TGTGCCAGCAGCTTGGATCTCAGGGTTGGAGGCTACACCTTC.

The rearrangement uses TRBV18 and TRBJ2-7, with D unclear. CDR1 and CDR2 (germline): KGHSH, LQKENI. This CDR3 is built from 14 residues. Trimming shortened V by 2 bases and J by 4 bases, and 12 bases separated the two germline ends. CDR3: CASSPTASGYEQYF. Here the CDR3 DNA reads TGTGCCAGCTCACCAACAGCCTCCGGGTACGAGCAGTACTTC.

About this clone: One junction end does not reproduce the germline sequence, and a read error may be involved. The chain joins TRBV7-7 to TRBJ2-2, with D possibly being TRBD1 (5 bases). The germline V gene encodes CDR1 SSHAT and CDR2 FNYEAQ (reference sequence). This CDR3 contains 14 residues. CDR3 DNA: TGTGCTAGCAGCTTAGGTCAGGGCACCGGGGAGCTGTTTTTT. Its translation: CASSLGQGTGELFF.

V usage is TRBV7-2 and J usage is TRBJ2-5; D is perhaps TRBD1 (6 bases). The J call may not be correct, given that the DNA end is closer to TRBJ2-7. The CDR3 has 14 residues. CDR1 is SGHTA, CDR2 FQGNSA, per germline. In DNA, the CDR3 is TGTGCCAGCAGCACCCATGGGGGCCCCTACGAGCAGTACTTC. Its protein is CASSTHGGPYEQYF.

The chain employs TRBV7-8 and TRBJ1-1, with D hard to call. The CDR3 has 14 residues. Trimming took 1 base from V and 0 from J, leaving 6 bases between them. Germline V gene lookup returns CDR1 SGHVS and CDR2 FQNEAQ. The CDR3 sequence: CASSLGDLNTEAFF. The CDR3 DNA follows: TGTGCCAGCAGCTTAGGGGATTTGAACACTGAAGCTTTCTTT. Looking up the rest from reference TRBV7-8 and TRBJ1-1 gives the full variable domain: GAGVSQSPRYKVAKRGQDVALRCDPISGHVSLFWYQQALGQGPEFLTYFQNEAQLDKSGLPSDRFFAERPEGSVSTLKIQRTQQEDSAVYLCASSLGDLNTEAFFGQGTRLTVV.

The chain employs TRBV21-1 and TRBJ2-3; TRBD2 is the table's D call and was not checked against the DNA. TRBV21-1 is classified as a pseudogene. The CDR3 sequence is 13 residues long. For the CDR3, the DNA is TGTGCCAGCAGCAAAGACCGGAGGCTTACGCAGTATTTT. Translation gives CASSKDRRLTQYF.

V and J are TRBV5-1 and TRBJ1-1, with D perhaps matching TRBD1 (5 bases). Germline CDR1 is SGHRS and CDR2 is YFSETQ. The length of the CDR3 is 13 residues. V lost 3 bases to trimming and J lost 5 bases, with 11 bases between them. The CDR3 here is CASSYGTGTEAFF. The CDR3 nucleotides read TGCGCCAGCAGCTACGGGACGGGGACTGAAGCTTTCTTT.

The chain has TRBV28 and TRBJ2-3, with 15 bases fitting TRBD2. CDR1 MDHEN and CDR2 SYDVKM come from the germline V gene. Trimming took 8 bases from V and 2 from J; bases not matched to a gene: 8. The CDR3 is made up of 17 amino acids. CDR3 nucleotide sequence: TGTGCCAGCGGAGGACTAGCGGGAGGGCCTCTCACAGATACGCAGTATTTT. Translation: CASGGLAGGPLTDTQYF.

As DNA, the CDR3 is TGTGCCAGCAGTTTCGACCTAGCGGGAGCGATCACAGATACGCAGTATTTT. It encodes CASSFDLAGAITDTQYF. This sequence joins TRBV28 and TRBJ2-3; 10 bases map to TRBD2. V dropped 3 bases and J dropped 2; count of bases not matched to a gene: 8. The V gene's germline CDR1 is MDHEN and CDR2 SYDVKM. The CDR3 has 17 amino acids.

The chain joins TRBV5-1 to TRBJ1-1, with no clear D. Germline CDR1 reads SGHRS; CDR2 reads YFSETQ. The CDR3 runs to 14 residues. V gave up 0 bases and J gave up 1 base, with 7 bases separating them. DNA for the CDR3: TGCGCCAGCAGCTTGGATCCAGGGAACACTGAAGCTTTCTTT. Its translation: CASSLDPGNTEAFF.

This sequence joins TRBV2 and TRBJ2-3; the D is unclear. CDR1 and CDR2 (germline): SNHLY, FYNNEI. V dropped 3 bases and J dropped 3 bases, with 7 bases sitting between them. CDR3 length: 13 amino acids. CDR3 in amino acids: CASSDETTDTQYF. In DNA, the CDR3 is TGTGCCAGCAGTGATGAGACTACAGATACGCAGTATTTT. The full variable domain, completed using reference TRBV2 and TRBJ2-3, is EPEVTQTPSHQVTQMGQEVILRCVPISNHLYFYWYRQILGQKVEFLVSFYNNEISEKSEIFDDQFSVERPDGSNFTLKIRSTKLEDSAMYFCASSDETTDTQYFGPGTRLTVL.

CDR3 sequence: CASSWDPTSGQPNTGELFF. In DNA form, the CDR3 reads TGTGCCAGCAGCTGGGACCCGACTAGCGGGCAACCTAACACCGGGGAGCTGTTTTTT. The chain couples TRBV11-2 to TRBJ2-2, with TRBD2 matching over 10 bases. Unmatched junction bases numbered 13, after V lost 4 bases and J lost 2 bases. The germline CDR1 and CDR2 sequences are SGHAT and FQNNGV. This CDR3 has 19 amino acids.

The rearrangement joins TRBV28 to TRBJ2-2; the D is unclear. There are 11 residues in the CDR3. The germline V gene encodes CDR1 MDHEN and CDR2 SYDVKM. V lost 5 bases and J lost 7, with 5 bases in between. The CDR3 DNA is TGTGCCAGCAGTACCTTCGGGGAGCTGTTTTTT. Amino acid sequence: CASSTFGELFF.